This TCR beta chain originates from a study of blood T cells in healthy people across ages. Findings and limits, study-wide: Both naive CD4+ cell counts and diversity were greater in long-lived donors than in aged donors. Observed TCR beta diversity per million T cells went down as age went up. This fall followed a roughly linear course with age.

The second PCR ran about 6 to 11 cycles with a sample-barcoded 5' primer and J-beta primers. Template switching added a 12-random-nucleotide identifier to every cDNA molecule. MiXCR, applied by TCRdb to the 5' RACE reads, yields one record per CDR3 protein. The table records roughly 1,700,000 distinct CDR3 sequences, about 30% of them present only once. The CDR3 covers 17 residues. Trimming at V came to 4 bases and at J to 1 base, leaving 8 bases not matched to a gene. CDR1 is SEHNR, CDR2 FQNEAQ, per germline (reference sequence). This clonotype was seen only a few times. The antigen is unknown. Researchers report isolating at least 6 million PBMCs per sample.

V is TRBV7-9 and J is TRBJ2-1; the match to TRBD2 covers 9 bases. This TCR was sampled from a woman aged 25-40 years in good health. The material sequenced was blood. CDR3 sequence (DNA): TGTGCCAGCAGCTCTCGTAGCGGGAGAAGGTCCTACAATGAGCAGTTCTTC. Its protein product is CASSSRSGRRSYNEQFF. Together with reference TRBV7-9 and TRBJ2-1, the CDR3 gives the full variable domain: DTGVSQNPRHKITKRGQNVTFRCDPISEHNRLYWYRQTLGQGPEFLTYFQNEAQLEKSRLLSDRFSAERPKGSFSTLEIQRTEQGDSAMYLCASSSRSGRRSYNEQFFGPGTRLTVL.